Below, 15 T cell receptor beta chains from the same sample are listed, as sequenced in a study of T cells in Graves' hyperthyroidism and ophthalmopathy (dated by TCRdb to between 2018 and 2020). The library was built by means of multiplex PCR. TCRdb lists the instrument as Illumina HiSeq 2000. The TCR beta CDR3 regions were amplified from RNA transcripts. For the first round of RT-PCR on the TCR CDR3, the HTBI primer set was used together with the Qiagen OneStep RT-PCR kit. The public reads were run again by TCRdb, first through fastp at Q25 and then through MiXCR, and only productive beta chains were kept. Merged by CDR3 protein, the rows form single entries marked with the most common genes and DNA. In all, the sample holds 700,000 or so distinct CDR3 sequences, and over 15% of those were seen once. The ten most abundant clones make up approximately 8.4% of the sample. What was sequenced was blood. These receptors were collected from a man between 18 and 35 years old with Graves' hyperthyroidism.

This clonotype was observed many times. The J gene is TRBJ2-1, the V gene TRBV28, with D perhaps TRBD2 (6 bases). Per the germline V gene, CDR1 is MDHEN and CDR2 is SYDVKM. Trimming removed 3 bases at V and 9 bases at J, with 12 bases between. CDR3 length equals 13 residues. In DNA form, the CDR3 reads TGTGCCAGCAGTTTCATTGGGAGGTTTGAGCAGTTCTTC. Translated: CASSFIGRFEQFF.

This clonotype appeared many times. The chain couples TRBV20-1 to TRBJ2-3; 8 bases map to TRBD1. In germline, CDR1 is DFQATT, CDR2 SNEGSKA (reference sequence). CDR3 length: 14 amino acids. The J segment lost 2 bases and the V segment lost 0 bases, leaving 1 base of the junction unmatched. The CDR3 region has the DNA TGCAGTGCTAGAGATCAGGGGGCCACAGATACGCAGTATTTT. Its translation is CSARDQGATDTQYF.

The CDR3 DNA is TGTGCCAGCAGTGCAATGGGACAGTTCAATCAGCCCCAGCATTTT. Amino acids: CASSAMGQFNQPQHF. The chain recombines TRBV6-1 with TRBJ1-5, with 7 bases matching TRBD1. Trimming at V came to 4 bases and at J to 3 bases, leaving 6 bases not matched to a gene. The CDR3 is 15 amino acids. Germline CDR1 MNHNS, CDR2 SASEGT.

This clonotype was seen a few times. V and J are TRBV12-3 or TRBV12-4 and TRBJ1-4; TRBD1 matches 9 bases. The CDR3 is 14 amino acids. V trimming: 5 bases; J trimming: 4 bases; junction bases outside the gene matches: 2. CDR3 sequence reads: CASSDRGVNEKLFF. The CDR3, as DNA: TGTGCCAGCAGTGACAGGGGGGTTAATGAAAAACTGTTTTTT.

The chain recombines TRBV6-2 or TRBV6-3 with TRBJ2-3, with 10 bases identical to TRBD2. CDR1 is MNHEY, CDR2 SVGEGT, per germline. CDR3 length: 14 amino acids. Trimming removed 7 bases from V and 2 bases from J; junction bases left unmatched: 3. For the CDR3, the DNA is TGTGCCAGCACCCTAGCGGGGGACACAGATACGCAGTATTTT. Protein sequence: CASTLAGDTDTQYF.

This clonotype was detected only a few times. The chain employs TRBV6-1 and TRBJ2-2; 9 bases align to TRBD1. The CDR3 runs 15 residues. The V and J ends lost 4 bases and 8 bases, in that order; junction bases with no gene match: 8. The germline CDR1 and CDR2 sequences are MNHNS and SASEGT. The CDR3 reads CASSVTGGATGELFF. CDR3 nucleotide sequence: TGTGCCAGCAGTGTCACAGGGGGCGCAACGGGGGAGCTGTTTTTT.

This clonotype was recorded once. The genes are TRBV10-2 and TRBJ2-2, with 11 bases lining up with TRBD2. J gave up 3 bases and V 9 bases, and 6 bases lay outside the gene matches. In germline, CDR1 is WSHSY, CDR2 SAAADI. The CDR3 sequence is 15 residues long. CDR3 in DNA: TGCGCCAGTAGCGGGAGGGCCGGGTACACCGGGGAGCTGTTTTTT. As protein: CASSGRAGYTGELFF.

This clonotype was recorded many times. The rearrangement uses TRBV5-1 and TRBJ2-3; 9 bases map to TRBD2. This CDR3 comprises 17 residues. CDR1 and CDR2 (germline): SGHRS, YFSETQ. V dropped 1 base and J dropped 6; count of bases not matched to a gene: 12. The CDR3 loop is CASSLTPPLAGMDTQYF. The CDR3 DNA sequence: TGCGCCAGCAGCTTGACCCCCCCTCTAGCGGGGATGGATACGCAGTATTTT.

The V call is TRBV6-2 or TRBV6-3, the J call TRBJ1-5; 7 nucleotides line up with TRBD1. V lost 6 bases to trimming and J lost 9 bases; unmatched junction nucleotides: 5. Germline V gene lookup returns CDR1 MNHEY and CDR2 SVGEGT. The CDR3 loop spans 12 amino acids. CDR3 amino acids: CASRDRILPQHF. The CDR3 nucleotides are TGTGCCAGCAGGGACAGGATATTGCCCCAGCATTTT.

In this sample, this clonotype turned up a few times. This rearrangement joins TRBV7-3 to TRBJ2-7; 7 bases align to TRBD2. The CDR3 spans 11 residues. Per germline, CDR1 SGHTA and CDR2 FQGTGA. Losses at the gene ends were 11 bases for V and 7 bases for J; bases not matched to a gene: 8. This chain's CDR3 is CAPMGGDEQYF. The DNA for the CDR3 is TGTGCCCCCATGGGGGGGGATGAGCAGTACTTC. The full variable domain, with the rest looked up from reference TRBV7-3 and TRBJ2-7, is GAGVSQTPSNKVTEKGKYVELRCDPISGHTALYWYRQSLGQGPEFLIYFQGTGAADDSGLPNDRFFAVRPEGSVSTLKIQRTERGDSAVYLCAPMGGDEQYFGPGTRLTVT.

This clonotype was detected only a few times. The chain recombines TRBV19 with TRBJ1-2; TRBD1 agrees at 7 bases. The CDR3 has 15 amino acids. The J segment lost 2 bases and the V segment lost 6 bases, leaving 9 bases of the junction unmatched. Germline V CDR1 and CDR2: LNHDA, SQIVND (reference sequence). The CDR3 loop is CASRRGQHANYGYTF. CDR3 bases: TGTGCCAGTAGGAGGGGACAGCACGCGAACTATGGCTACACCTTC.

In its sample, this clonotype was seen many times. The chain joins TRBV20-1 to TRBJ2-7, with 12 bases that match TRBD2. The CDR3 covers 15 residues. Germline lookup yields CDR1 DFQATT and CDR2 SNEGSKA (reference sequence). With V trimmed by 0 bases and J by 5 bases, 5 bases remained unmatched. The CDR3 DNA is TGCAGTGCTAGAGACCCTAGCGGGAGGGCCCACGAGCAGTACTTC. Protein product: CSARDPSGRAHEQYF.

This clonotype was picked up many times. The genes are TRBV20-1 and TRBJ2-7, with 8 bases identical to TRBD1. J was trimmed by 0 bases and V by 3 bases; bases with no gene match: 10. The CDR3 is made up of 16 amino acids. Per germline, CDR1 DFQATT and CDR2 SNEGSKA (reference sequence). The CDR3 region has the DNA TGCAGTGCTAGCAGAGAAGGGACAGGTAGCTCCTACGAGCAGTACTTC. Its protein is CSASREGTGSSYEQYF.

This clonotype was detected many times. CDR3 amino acids: CASIGTALHDEQFF. The CDR3 nucleotides read TGTGCCAGCATAGGGACAGCACTACACGATGAGCAGTTCTTC. This chain uses TRBV2 with TRBJ2-1; 7 bases match TRBD1. This CDR3 is built from 14 residues. Germline V gene data show CDR1 as SNHLY and CDR2 as FYNNEI. V dropped 7 bases and J dropped 8; count of bases not matched to a gene: 11.

This clonotype has just a few counts. The rearrangement joins TRBV20-1 to TRBJ2-1; no definite D call. Trimming left V 0 bases short and J 0 bases short, with 6 bases between. The CDR3 has 14 residues. Germline V gene sequence: CDR1 DFQATT, CDR2 SNEGSKA (reference sequence). The CDR3 spells CSARESTSYNEQFF. The DNA of the CDR3 is TGCAGTGCTAGAGAGTCTACCTCCTACAATGAGCAGTTCTTC.